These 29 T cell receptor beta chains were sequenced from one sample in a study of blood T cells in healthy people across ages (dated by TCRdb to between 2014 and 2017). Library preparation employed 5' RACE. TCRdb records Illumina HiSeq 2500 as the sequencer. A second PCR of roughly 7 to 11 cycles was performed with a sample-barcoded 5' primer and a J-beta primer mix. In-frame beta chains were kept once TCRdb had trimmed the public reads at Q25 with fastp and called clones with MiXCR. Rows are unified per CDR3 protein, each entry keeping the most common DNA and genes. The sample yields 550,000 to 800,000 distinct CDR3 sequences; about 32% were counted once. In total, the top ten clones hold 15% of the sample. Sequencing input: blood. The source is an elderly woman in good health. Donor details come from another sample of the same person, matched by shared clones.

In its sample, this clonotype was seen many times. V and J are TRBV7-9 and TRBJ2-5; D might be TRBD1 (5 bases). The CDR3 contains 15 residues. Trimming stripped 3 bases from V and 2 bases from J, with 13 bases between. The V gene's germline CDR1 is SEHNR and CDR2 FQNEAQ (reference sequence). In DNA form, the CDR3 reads TGTGCCAGCAGCTTCTCCAGACAGCGACAAGAGACCCAGTACTTC. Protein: CASSFSRQRQETQYF. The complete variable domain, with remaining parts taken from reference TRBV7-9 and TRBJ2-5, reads DTGVSQNPRHKITKRGQNVTFRCDPISEHNRLYWYRQTLGQGPEFLTYFQNEAQLEKSRLLSDRFSAERPKGSFSTLEIQRTEQGDSAMYLCASSFSRQRQETQYFGPGTRLLVL.

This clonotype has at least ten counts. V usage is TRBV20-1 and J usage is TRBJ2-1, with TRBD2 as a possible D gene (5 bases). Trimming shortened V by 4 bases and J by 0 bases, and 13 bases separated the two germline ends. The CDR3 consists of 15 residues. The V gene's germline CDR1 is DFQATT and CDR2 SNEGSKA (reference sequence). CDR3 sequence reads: CSANLAASSYNEQFF. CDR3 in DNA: TGCAGTGCTAACCTAGCAGCGAGCTCCTACAATGAGCAGTTCTTC.

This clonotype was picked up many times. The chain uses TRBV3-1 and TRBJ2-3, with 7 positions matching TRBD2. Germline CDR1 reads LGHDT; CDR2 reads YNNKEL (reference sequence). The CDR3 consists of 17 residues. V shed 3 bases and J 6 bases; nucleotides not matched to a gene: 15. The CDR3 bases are TGTGCCAGCAGCCAGCGGGCGGGGAGGGTGTTGATGGATACGCAGTATTTT. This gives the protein CASSQRAGRVLMDTQYF.

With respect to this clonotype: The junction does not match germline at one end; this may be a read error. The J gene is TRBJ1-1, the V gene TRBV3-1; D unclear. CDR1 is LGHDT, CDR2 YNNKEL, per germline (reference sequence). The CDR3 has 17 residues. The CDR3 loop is CANSLTGFNCLNTEAFF. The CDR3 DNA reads TGTGCCAACAGCCTTACCGGGTTTAACTGCCTGAACACTGAAGCTTTCTTT.

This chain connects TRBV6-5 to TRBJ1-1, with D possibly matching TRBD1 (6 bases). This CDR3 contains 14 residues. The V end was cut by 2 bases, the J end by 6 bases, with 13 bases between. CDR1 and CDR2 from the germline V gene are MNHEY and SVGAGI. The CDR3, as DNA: TGTGCCAGCAGTTACGGGGACAAGCTCGCTGAAGCTTTCTTT. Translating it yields CASSYGDKLAEAFF.

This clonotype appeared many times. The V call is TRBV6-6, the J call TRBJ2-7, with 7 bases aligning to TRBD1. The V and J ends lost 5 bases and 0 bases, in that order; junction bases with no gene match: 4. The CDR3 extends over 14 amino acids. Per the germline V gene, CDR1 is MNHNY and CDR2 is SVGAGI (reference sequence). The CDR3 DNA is TGTGCCAGCAGTGGACAGGCTAGCTCCTACGAGCAGTACTTC. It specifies CASSGQASSYEQYF.

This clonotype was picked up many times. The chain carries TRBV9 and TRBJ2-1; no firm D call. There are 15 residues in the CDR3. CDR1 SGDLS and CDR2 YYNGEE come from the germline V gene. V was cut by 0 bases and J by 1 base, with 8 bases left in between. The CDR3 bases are TGTGCCAGCAGCGTAGCTATGAGTTCCTACAATGAGCAGTTCTTC. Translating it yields CASSVAMSSYNEQFF. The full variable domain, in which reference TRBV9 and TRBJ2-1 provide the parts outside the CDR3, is DSGVTQTPKHLITATGQRVTLRCSPRSGDLSVYWYQQSLDQGLQFLIQYYNGEERAKGNILERFSAQQFPDLHSELNLSSLELGDSALYFCASSVAMSSYNEQFFGPGTRLTVL.

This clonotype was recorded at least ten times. The CDR3 DNA sequence: TGTGCCAGCAGCCAAGAGGGGACTTCGGGCTATGGCTACACCTTC. Translating it yields CASSQEGTSGYGYTF. The rearrangement links TRBV3-1 to TRBJ1-2; perhaps TRBD1 as D (5 bases). CDR1 and CDR2 from the germline V gene are LGHDT and YNNKEL (reference sequence). V was cut by 0 bases and J by 4 bases, with 12 bases left in between. CDR3 length: 15 amino acids. Full variable domain (rest looked up from reference TRBV3-1 and TRBJ1-2): DTAVSQTPKYLVTQMGNDKSIKCEQNLGHDTMYWYKQDSKKFLKIMFSYNNKELIINETVPNRFSPKSPDKAHLNLHINSLELGDSAVYFCASSQEGTSGYGYTFGSGTRLTVV.

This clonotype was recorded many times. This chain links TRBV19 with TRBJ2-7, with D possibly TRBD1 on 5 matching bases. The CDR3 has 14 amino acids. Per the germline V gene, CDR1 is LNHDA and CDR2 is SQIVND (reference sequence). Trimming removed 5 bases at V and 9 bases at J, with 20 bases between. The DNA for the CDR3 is TGTGCCAGTAGTCGATGGGGCCTCGTCGACGGGCAGTACTTC. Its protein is CASSRWGLVDGQYF. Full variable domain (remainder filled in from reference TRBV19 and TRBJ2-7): DGGITQSPKYLFRKEGQNVTLSCEQNLNHDAMYWYRQDPGQGLRLIYYSQIVNDFQKGDIAEGYSVSREKKESFPLTVTSAQKNPTAFYLCASSRWGLVDGQYFGPGTRLTVT.

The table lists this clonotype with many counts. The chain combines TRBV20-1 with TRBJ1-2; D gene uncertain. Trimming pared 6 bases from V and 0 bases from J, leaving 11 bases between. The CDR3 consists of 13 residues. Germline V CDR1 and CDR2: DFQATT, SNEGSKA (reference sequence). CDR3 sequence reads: CSAPIVANYGYTF. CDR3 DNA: TGCAGTGCCCCCATAGTTGCTAACTATGGCTACACCTTC.

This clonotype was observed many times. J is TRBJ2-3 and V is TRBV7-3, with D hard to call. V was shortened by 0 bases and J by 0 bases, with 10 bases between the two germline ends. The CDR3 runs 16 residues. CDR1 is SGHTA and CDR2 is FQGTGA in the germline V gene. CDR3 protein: CASSLTDGASTDTQYF. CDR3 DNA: TGTGCCAGCAGCTTAACAGACGGAGCTAGCACAGATACGCAGTATTTT. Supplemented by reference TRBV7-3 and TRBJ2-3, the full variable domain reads GAGVSQTPSNKVTEKGKYVELRCDPISGHTALYWYRQSLGQGPEFLIYFQGTGAADDSGLPNDRFFAVRPEGSVSTLKIQRTERGDSAVYLCASSLTDGASTDTQYFGPGTRLTVL.

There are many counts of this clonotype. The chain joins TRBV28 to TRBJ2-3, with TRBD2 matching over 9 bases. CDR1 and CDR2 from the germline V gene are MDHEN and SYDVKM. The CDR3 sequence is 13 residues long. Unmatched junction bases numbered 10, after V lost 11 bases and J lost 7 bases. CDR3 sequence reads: CARGAGGAYTQYF. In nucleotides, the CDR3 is TGTGCCCGCGGGGCGGGAGGGGCGTATACGCAGTATTTT.

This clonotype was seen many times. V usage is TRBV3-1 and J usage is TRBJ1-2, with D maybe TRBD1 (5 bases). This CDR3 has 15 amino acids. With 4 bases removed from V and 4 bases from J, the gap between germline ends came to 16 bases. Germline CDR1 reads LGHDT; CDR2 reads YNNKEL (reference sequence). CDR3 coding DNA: TGTGCCAGCAGCCCCCGGGGGAGAGAGCTCTATGGCTACACCTTC. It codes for CASSPRGRELYGYTF.

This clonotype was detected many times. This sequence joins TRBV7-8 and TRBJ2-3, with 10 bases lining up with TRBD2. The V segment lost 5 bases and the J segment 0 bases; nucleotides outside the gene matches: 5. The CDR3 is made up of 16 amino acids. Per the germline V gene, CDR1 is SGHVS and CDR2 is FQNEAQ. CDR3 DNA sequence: TGTGCCAGCAGCCAGCTTAGCGGGGGGAGCACAGATACGCAGTATTTT. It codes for CASSQLSGGSTDTQYF.

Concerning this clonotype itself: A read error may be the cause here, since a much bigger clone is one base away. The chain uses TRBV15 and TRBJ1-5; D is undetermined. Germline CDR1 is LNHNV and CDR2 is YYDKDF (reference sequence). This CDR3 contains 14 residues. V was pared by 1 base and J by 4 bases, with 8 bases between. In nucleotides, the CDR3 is TGTGCCACCAGCAGAGTTCGCGAAAATCAGCCCCAGCATTTT. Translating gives CATSRVRENQPQHF.

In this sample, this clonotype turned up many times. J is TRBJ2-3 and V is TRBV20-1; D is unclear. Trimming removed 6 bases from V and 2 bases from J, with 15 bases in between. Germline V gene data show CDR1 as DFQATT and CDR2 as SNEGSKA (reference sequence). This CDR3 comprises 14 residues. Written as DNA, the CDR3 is TGCAGTGCCGGTTCTTCTGGGAACACAGATACGCAGTATTTT. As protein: CSAGSSGNTDTQYF.

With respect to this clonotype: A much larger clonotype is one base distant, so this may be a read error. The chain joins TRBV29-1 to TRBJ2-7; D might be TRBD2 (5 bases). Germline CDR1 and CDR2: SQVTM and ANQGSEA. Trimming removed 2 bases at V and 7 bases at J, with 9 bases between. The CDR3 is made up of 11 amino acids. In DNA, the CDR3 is TGCAGCGTTGAACTAGGAGGTGAGCAGTACTTC. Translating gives CSVELGGEQYF.

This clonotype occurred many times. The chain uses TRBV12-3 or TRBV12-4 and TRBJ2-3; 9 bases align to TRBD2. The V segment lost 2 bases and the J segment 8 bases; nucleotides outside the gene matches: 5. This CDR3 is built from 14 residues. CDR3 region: CASSLKLAGSTQYF. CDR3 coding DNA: TGTGCCAGCAGTTTAAAGCTAGCGGGGTCTACGCAGTATTTT.

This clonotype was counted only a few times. CDR3 sequence reads: CASKDSNTGELFF. The DNA for the CDR3 is TGTGCCAGCAAGGACTCGAACACCGGGGAGCTGTTTTTT. The chain combines TRBV28 with TRBJ2-2; perhaps TRBD2 as D (5 bases). CDR1 is MDHEN and CDR2 is SYDVKM in the germline V gene. V was pared by 7 bases and J by 0 bases, with 6 bases between. The CDR3 spans 13 residues.

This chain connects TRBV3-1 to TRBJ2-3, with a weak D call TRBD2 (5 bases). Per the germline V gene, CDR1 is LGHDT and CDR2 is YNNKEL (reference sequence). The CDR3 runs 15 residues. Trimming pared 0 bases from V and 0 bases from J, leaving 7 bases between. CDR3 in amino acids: CASSQDGSSTDTQYF. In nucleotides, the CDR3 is TGTGCCAGCAGCCAAGATGGGAGTAGCACAGATACGCAGTATTTT.

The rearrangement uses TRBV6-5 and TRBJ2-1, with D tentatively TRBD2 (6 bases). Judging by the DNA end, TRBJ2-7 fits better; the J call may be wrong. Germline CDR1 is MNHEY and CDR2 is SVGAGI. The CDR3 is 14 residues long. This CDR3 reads CASKGRTPYNEQYF. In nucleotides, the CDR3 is TGTGCCAGCAAGGGGAGGACGCCCTACAATGAGCAGTACTTC.

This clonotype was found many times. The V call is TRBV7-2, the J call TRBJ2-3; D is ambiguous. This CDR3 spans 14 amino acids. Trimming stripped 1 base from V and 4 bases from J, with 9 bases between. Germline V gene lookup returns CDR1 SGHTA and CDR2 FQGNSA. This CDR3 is CASSLGPGADTQYF. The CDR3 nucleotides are TGTGCCAGCAGCTTAGGTCCCGGCGCAGATACGCAGTATTTT.

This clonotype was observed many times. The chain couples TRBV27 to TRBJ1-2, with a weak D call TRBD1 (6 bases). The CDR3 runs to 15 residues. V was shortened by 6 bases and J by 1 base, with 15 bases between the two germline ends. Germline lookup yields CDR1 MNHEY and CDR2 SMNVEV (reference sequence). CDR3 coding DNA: TGTGCCAGCAGGCGCCCCGGGGGCGGTAACTATGGCTACACCTTC. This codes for CASRRPGGGNYGYTF.

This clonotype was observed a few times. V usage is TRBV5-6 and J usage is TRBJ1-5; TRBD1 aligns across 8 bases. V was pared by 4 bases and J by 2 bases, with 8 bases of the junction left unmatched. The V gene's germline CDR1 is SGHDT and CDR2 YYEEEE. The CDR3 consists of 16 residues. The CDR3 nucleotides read TGTGCCAGCAGCCTTCAGGGGGCTAAGGGCAATCAGCCCCAGCATTTT. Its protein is CASSLQGAKGNQPQHF. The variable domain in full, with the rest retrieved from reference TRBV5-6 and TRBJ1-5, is DAGVTQSPTHLIKTRGQQVTLRCSPKSGHDTVSWYQQALGQGPQFIFQYYEEEERQRGNFPDRFSGHQFPNYSSELNVNALLLGDSALYLCASSLQGAKGNQPQHFGDGTRLSIL.

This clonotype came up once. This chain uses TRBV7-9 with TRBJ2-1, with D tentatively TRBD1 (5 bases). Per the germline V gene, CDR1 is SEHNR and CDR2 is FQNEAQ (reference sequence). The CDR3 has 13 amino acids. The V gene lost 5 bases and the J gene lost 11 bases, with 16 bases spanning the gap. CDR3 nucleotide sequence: TGTGCCAGCAGCGCCAATACAGGTCCCAAGCAGTTCTTC. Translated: CASSANTGPKQFF.

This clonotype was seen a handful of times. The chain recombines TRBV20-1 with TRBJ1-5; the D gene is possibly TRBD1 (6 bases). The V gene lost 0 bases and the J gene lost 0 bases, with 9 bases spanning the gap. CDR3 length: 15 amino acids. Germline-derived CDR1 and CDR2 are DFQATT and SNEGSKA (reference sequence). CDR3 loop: CSARDPTGSNQPQHF. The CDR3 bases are TGCAGTGCTAGAGACCCGACAGGTAGCAATCAGCCCCAGCATTTT.

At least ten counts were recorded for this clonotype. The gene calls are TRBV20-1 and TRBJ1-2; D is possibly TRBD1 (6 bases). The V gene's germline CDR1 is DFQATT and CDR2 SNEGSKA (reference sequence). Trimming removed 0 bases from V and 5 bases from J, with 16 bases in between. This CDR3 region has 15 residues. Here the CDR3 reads CSARDPWTDTYGYTF. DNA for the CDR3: TGCAGTGCTAGAGATCCCTGGACAGACACTTATGGCTACACCTTC.

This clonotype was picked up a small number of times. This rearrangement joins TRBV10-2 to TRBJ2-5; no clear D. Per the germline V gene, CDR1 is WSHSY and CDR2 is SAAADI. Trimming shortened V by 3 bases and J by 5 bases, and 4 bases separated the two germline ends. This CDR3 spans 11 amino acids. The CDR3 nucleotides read TGCGCCAGCAGTGACTATGAGACCCAGTACTTC. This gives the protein CASSDYETQYF.

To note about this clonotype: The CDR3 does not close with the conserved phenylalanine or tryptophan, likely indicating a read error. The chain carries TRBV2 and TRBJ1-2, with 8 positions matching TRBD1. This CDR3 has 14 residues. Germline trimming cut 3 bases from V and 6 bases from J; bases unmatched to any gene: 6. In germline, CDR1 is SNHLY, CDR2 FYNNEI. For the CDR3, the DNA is TGTGCCAGCAGTGAGGACAGGGTGTGGAATGGCTACACCTGC. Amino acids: CASSEDRVWNGYTC.